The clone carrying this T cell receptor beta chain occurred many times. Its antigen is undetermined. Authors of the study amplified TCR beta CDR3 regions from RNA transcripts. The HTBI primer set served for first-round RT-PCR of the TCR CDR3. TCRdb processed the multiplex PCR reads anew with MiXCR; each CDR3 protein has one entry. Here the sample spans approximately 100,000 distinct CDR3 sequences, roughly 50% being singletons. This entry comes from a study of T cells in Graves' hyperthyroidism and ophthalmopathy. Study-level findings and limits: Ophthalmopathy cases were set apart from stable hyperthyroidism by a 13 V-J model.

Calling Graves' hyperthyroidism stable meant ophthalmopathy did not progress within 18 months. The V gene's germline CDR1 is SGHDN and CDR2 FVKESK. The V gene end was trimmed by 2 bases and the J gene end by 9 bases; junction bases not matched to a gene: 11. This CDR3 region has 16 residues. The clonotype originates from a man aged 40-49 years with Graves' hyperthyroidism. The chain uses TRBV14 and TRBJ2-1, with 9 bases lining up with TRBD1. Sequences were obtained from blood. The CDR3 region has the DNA TGTGCCAGCAGCCAAAAACATTTTACAGGGGGCGGTGAGCAGTTCTTC. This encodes CASSQKHFTGGGEQFF.